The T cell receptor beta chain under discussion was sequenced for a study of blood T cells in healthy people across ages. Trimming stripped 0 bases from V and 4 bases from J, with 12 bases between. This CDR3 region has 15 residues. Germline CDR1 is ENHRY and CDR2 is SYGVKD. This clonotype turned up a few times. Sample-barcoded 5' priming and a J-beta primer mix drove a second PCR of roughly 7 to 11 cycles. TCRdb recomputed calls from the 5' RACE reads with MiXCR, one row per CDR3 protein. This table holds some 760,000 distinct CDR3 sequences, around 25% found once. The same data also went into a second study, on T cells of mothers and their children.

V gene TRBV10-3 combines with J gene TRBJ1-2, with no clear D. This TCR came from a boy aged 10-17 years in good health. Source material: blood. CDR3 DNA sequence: TGTGCCATCAGTGAGTCGCCGGTAGCCAGCTATGGCTACACCTTC. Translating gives CAISESPVASYGYTF.